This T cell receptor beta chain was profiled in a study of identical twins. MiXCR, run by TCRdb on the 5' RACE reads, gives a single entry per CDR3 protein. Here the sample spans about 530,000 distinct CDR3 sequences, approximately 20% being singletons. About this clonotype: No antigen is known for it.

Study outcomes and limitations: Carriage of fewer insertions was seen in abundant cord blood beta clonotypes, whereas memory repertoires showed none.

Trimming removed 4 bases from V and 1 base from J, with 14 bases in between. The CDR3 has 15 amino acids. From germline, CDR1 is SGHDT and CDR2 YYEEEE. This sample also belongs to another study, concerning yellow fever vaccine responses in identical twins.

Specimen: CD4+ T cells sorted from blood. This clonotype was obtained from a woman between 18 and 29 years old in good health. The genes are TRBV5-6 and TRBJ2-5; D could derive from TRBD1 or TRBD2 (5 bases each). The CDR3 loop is CASSASQGVQETQYF. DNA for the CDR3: TGTGCCAGCAGCGCCAGCCAGGGAGTCCAAGAGACCCAGTACTTC.